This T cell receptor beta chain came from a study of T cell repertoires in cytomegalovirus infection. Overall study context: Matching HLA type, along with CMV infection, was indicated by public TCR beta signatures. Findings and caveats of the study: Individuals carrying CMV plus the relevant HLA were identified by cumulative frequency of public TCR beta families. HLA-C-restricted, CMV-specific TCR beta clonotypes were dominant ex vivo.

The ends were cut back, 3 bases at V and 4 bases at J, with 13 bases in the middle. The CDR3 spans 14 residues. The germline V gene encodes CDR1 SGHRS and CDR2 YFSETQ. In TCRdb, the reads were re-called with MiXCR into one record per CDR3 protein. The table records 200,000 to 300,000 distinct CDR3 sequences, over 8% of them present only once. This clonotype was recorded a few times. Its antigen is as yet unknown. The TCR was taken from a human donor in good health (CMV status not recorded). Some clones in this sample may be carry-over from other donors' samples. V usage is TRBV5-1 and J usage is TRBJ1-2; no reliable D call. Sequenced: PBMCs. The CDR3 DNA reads TGCGCCAGCAGCTACCAACAGACGGGCTATGGCTACACCTTC. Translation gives CASSYQQTGYGYTF.